The next 26 T cell receptor beta chains were all read from a single sample in a study of blood T cell repertoires in COVID-19. The repertoire was sequenced with immunoSEQ multiplex PCR; TCRdb's copy has only in-frame clones and lacks some. The table includes about 180,000 clones, approximately 84% detected once. Sequenced input: PBMCs or T cells enriched from blood (not recorded which). The receptors originated from a human donor with acute COVID-19. The donor label of this sample is uncertain.

V is TRBV5-1 and J is TRBJ2-7; a possible D gene is TRBD1 (6 bases). The CDR3 spans 14 residues. Germline V CDR1 and CDR2: SGHRS, YFSETQ. With 7 bases removed from V and 5 bases from J, the gap between germline ends came to 19 bases. CDR3 amino acids: CASGPGQGLNEQYF. The CDR3 DNA reads TGCGCCAGCGGTCCAGGGCAGGGGCTGAACGAGCAGTACTTC.

The chain links TRBV14 to TRBJ2-1; unclear D gene. Trimming removed 0 bases from V and 10 bases from J, with 16 bases in between. The CDR3 loop spans 15 amino acids. CDR1 SGHDN and CDR2 FVKESK come from the germline V gene. The CDR3 DNA sequence: TGTGCCAGCAGCCAAGATGCGACGCCTCTGAGGGAGCAGTTCTTC. Encoded protein: CASSQDATPLREQFF.

V usage is TRBV7-8 and J usage is TRBJ1-4, with D hard to call. CDR3 size: 17 residues. Trimming took off 5 bases at V and 2 bases at J, with 18 bases between the two ends. CDR1 is SGHVS, CDR2 FQNEAQ, per germline. CDR3 in amino acids: CASSHPTSIRTNEKLFF. DNA for the CDR3: TGTGCCAGCAGCCATCCCACCTCTATCCGTACTAATGAAAAACTGTTTTTT. The whole variable domain, remainder taken from reference TRBV7-8 and TRBJ1-4, is GAGVSQSPRYKVAKRGQDVALRCDPISGHVSLFWYQQALGQGPEFLTYFQNEAQLDKSGLPSDRFFAERPEGSVSTLKIQRTQQEDSAVYLCASSHPTSIRTNEKLFFGSGTQLSVL.

The V and J genes are TRBV7-2 and TRBJ2-3; TRBD2 matches 8 bases. This CDR3 is built from 15 residues. From germline, CDR1 is SGHTA and CDR2 FQGNSA. Losses at the gene ends were 3 bases for V and 1 base for J; bases not matched to a gene: 3. The CDR3 region has the DNA TGTGCCAGCAGCTTTAGCGGGGCTGGCACAGATACGCAGTATTTT. It specifies CASSFSGAGTDTQYF.

J is TRBJ2-3 and V is TRBV7-6; D is perhaps TRBD1 (6 bases). This CDR3 contains 14 residues. Trimming pared 5 bases from V and 4 bases from J, leaving 13 bases between. Germline loops: CDR1 SGHVS, CDR2 FNYEAQ. CDR3 protein: CASSRTALSDTQYF. CDR3 bases: TGTGCCAGCAGCAGGACAGCACTTTCAGATACGCAGTATTTT.

The CDR3 here is CASSIALSAYEQYF. The CDR3 nucleotides read TGTGCCAGTAGTATAGCCCTAAGCGCCTACGAGCAGTACTTC. The rearrangement links TRBV19 to TRBJ2-7; the D is unclear. V lost 1 base, J lost 2 bases, and 9 bases lay in between. This CDR3 has 14 residues. Germline loops: CDR1 LNHDA, CDR2 SQIVND (reference sequence).

This chain joins TRBV5-1 and TRBJ1-5, with TRBD1 identical over 8 bases. V shed 1 base, J shed 4 bases, and the junction held 4 bases outside the gene matches. CDR3 length equals 15 residues. Germline V gene lookup returns CDR1 SGHRS and CDR2 YFSETQ. CDR3 coding DNA: TGCGCCAGCAGCTTGACAGGGGGAGGTAATCAGCCCCAGCATTTT. Translation: CASSLTGGGNQPQHF. Based on the CDR3 plus reference TRBV5-1 and TRBJ1-5, the full variable domain is KAGVTQTPRYLIKTRGQQVTLSCSPISGHRSVSWYQQTPGQGLQFLFEYFSETQRNKGNFPGRFSGRQFSNSRSEMNVSTLELGDSALYLCASSLTGGGNQPQHFGDGTRLSIL.

The chain recombines TRBV4-2 with TRBJ2-3; no reliable D call. The CDR3 is 17 amino acids. V was pared by 0 bases and J by 0 bases, with 13 bases between. Germline V gives CDR1 LGHNA, CDR2 YNFKEQ. The CDR3 nucleotides are TGTGCCAGCAGCCAAGATCGGTTAGACTCTAGCACAGATACGCAGTATTTT. Its translation: CASSQDRLDSSTDTQYF.

The chain is built from TRBV3-1 (or the pseudogene TRBV3-2) and TRBJ2-7; TRBD2 might be the D (5 bases). The germline gives CDR1 LGHDT, CDR2 YNNKEL (reference sequence). This CDR3 is 15 amino acids long. The ends were cut back, 1 base at V and 2 bases at J, with 12 bases in the middle. The CDR3: CASSQGGPGAYEQYF. In DNA form, the CDR3 reads TGTGCCAGCAGCCAAGGAGGGCCCGGGGCCTACGAGCAGTACTTC.

The J gene is TRBJ2-6, the V gene TRBV9, with TRBD1 identical over 7 bases. The germline gives CDR1 SGDLS, CDR2 YYNGEE. The CDR3 consists of 15 residues. V trimming: 5 bases; J trimming: 0 bases; junction bases outside the gene matches: 2. The CDR3, as DNA: TGTGCCAGCAGTGCAGGGGGCTCTGGGGCCAACGTCCTGACTTTC. Its translation: CASSAGGSGANVLTF.

V gene TRBV1 combines with J gene TRBJ2-3; the D call of TRBD2 is as the table states it, not checked on the DNA. TRBV1 is designated a pseudogene. The CDR3 extends over 16 amino acids. The CDR3 DNA sequence: TGCACCAGCAGCCAAACTAGCGGATACCCCACAGATACGCAGTATTTT. This gives the protein CTSSQTSGYPTDTQYF.

The chain carries TRBV2 and TRBJ2-3; 10 positions match TRBD2. With V trimmed by 8 bases and J by 3 bases, 5 bases remained unmatched. The CDR3 extends over 14 amino acids. Germline V gives CDR1 SNHLY, CDR2 FYNNEI. DNA of the CDR3: TGTGCCAGCGGCAGCGGGGGGGCAACAGATACGCAGTATTTT. As protein: CASGSGGATDTQYF. The full variable domain, its missing parts supplied by reference TRBV2 and TRBJ2-3, is EPEVTQTPSHQVTQMGQEVILRCVPISNHLYFYWYRQILGQKVEFLVSFYNNEISEKSEIFDDQFSVERPDGSNFTLKIRSTKLEDSAMYFCASGSGGATDTQYFGPGTRLTVL.

In regard to this clone: This sample also contains other DNA sequences that code for the same CDR3. This chain uses TRBV6-5 with TRBJ1-2; TRBD1 agrees at 8 bases. Germline values: CDR1 MNHEY, CDR2 SVGAGI. J was trimmed by 8 bases and V by 7 bases; bases with no gene match: 6. The CDR3 extends over 12 amino acids. This CDR3 is CASTQGAGGYTF. CDR3 sequence (DNA): TGTGCCAGCACGCAGGGGGCGGGGGGCTACACCTTC.

The rearrangement joins TRBV12-5 to TRBJ1-3; 9 bases map to TRBD1. Trimming took 4 bases from V and 0 from J; bases not matched to a gene: 4. Germline CDR1 is LGHNT and CDR2 is FRNRAP. The CDR3 extends over 16 amino acids. DNA of the CDR3: TGTGCTAGTGGTTGGGGGACAGGGAGCTCTGGAAACACCATATATTTT. Its protein is CASGWGTGSSGNTIYF.

In its sample, this clone was seen a few times. This chain joins TRBV4-2 and TRBJ2-2; TRBD2 matches 9 bases. The CDR3 is 17 amino acids. Germline-derived CDR1 and CDR2 are LGHNA and YNFKEQ. With V trimmed by 2 bases and J by 7 bases, 11 bases remained unmatched. The CDR3 reads CASSQRTLAGGSGELFF. The CDR3 coding sequence is TGTGCCAGCAGCCAAAGAACACTAGCGGGCGGTAGCGGGGAGCTGTTTTTT.

V is TRBV6-1 and J is TRBJ2-7; 8 bases align to TRBD1. This CDR3 comprises 15 residues. V was clipped by 0 bases and J by 1 base; unmatched bases: 2. Germline CDR1 MNHNS, CDR2 SASEGT. CDR3 residues: CASSEARTGSYEQYF. The CDR3, as DNA: TGTGCCAGCAGTGAAGCCCGGACAGGGTCCTACGAGCAGTACTTC.

The J gene is TRBJ2-3, the V gene TRBV7-2, with TRBD2 matching over 8 bases. The germline V gene has CDR1 SGHTA and CDR2 FQGNSA. Trimming removed 2 bases from V and 5 bases from J; junction bases left unmatched: 6. CDR3 length: 15 amino acids. CDR3 sequence reads: CASSLNGGAIDTQYF. Written as DNA, the CDR3 is TGTGCCAGCAGCTTAAACGGGGGGGCCATAGATACGCAGTATTTT.

The genes are TRBV12-3 or TRBV12-4 and TRBJ2-3, with 8 positions matching TRBD2. Trimming removed 2 bases from V and 10 bases from J; junction bases left unmatched: 5. CDR3 length equals 13 residues. The CDR3 coding sequence is TGTGCCAGCAGTTTATCCCGGACTAGCCCGCAGTATTTT. Translating it yields CASSLSRTSPQYF.

The chain couples TRBV18 to TRBJ1-1; a weak D match, TRBD1 (6 bases). The CDR3 is made up of 14 amino acids. The germline CDR1 and CDR2 sequences are KGHSH and LQKENI. Trimming stripped 6 bases from V and 5 bases from J, with 16 bases between. For the CDR3, the DNA is TGTGCCAGCTCTTCCGGGGGGGCGAGGACTGAAGCTTTCTTT. Translated: CASSSGGARTEAFF. Full variable domain (rest looked up from reference TRBV18 and TRBJ1-1): NAGVMQNPRHLVRRRGQEARLRCSPMKGHSHVYWYRQLPEEGLKFMVYLQKENIIDESGMPKERFSAEFPKEGPSILRIQQVVRGDSAAYFCASSSGGARTEAFFGQGTRLTVV.

This chain joins TRBV11-2 and TRBJ1-5, with a weak D call TRBD1 (5 bases). The germline gives CDR1 SGHAT, CDR2 FQNNGV. This CDR3 has 15 residues. With 1 base removed from V and 5 bases from J, the gap between germline ends came to 12 bases. CDR3 nucleotides: TGTGCCAGCAGCTTAGGGGCAGGGATGTATCAGCCCCAGCATTTT. This encodes CASSLGAGMYQPQHF. Full variable domain (rest looked up from reference TRBV11-2 and TRBJ1-5): EAGVAQSPRYKIIEKRQSVAFWCNPISGHATLYWYQQILGQGPKLLIQFQNNGVVDDSQLPKDRFSAERLKGVDSTLKIQPAKLEDSAVYLCASSLGAGMYQPQHFGDGTRLSIL.

This clone was observed once. This chain links TRBV28 with TRBJ1-1; a weak D match, TRBD1 (5 bases). The CDR3 totals 14 residues. The V end lost 5 bases, the J end lost 11 bases, and 21 bases lay between the germline ends. The germline CDR1 and CDR2 sequences are MDHEN and SYDVKM. CDR3 nucleotide sequence: TGTGCCAGCAGTCCTCCCGTCAGGGCATCGACGGCTTTCTTT. Amino acids: CASSPPVRASTAFF.

This clone is a singleton in its sample. J is TRBJ1-2 and V is TRBV10-2; 7 bases are shared with TRBD1. Losses at the gene ends were 10 bases for V and 10 bases for J; bases not matched to a gene: 21. This CDR3 region has 15 residues. Germline V lookup: CDR1 WSHSY, CDR2 SAAADI. The CDR3 loop reads CATWTGLPVSLDYTF. CDR3 coding DNA: TGCGCCACCTGGACAGGCCTGCCTGTCTCCTTGGACTACACCTTC.

This clone was seen just once. V gene TRBV19 combines with J gene TRBJ2-7, with D tentatively TRBD1 (6 bases). The CDR3 spans 14 residues. Per the germline V gene, CDR1 is LNHDA and CDR2 is SQIVND (reference sequence). V was trimmed by 8 bases and J by 1 base, leaving 15 bases between them. DNA of the CDR3: TGTGCCAGTTCAAGACAGGCCACATCCTACGAGCAGTACTTC. It specifies CASSRQATSYEQYF.

The CDR3 sequence: CASRTTGSYEQYF. In DNA, the CDR3 is TGTGCCAGCAGGACCACAGGGTCCTACGAGCAGTACTTC. V and J are TRBV28 and TRBJ2-7, with a possible D match to TRBD1 (6 bases). The germline gives CDR1 MDHEN, CDR2 SYDVKM. The CDR3 has 13 amino acids. V was pared by 6 bases and J by 1 base, with 10 bases between.

This chain connects TRBV18 to TRBJ1-1; perhaps TRBD1 as D (6 bases). Germline V gene data show CDR1 as KGHSH and CDR2 as LQKENI. This CDR3 is built from 12 residues. V dropped 4 bases and J dropped 6 bases, with 9 bases sitting between them. The chain's CDR3 is CASSLQGSEAFF. The CDR3 DNA reads as TGTGCCAGCTCACTACAGGGCTCTGAAGCTTTCTTT.

The chain's CDR3 is CASSLGAAGSYEQYF. Here the CDR3 DNA reads TGTGCCAGCAGCTTAGGGGCCGCGGGCTCCTACGAGCAGTACTTC. The chain has TRBV7-2 and TRBJ2-7, with a weak D call TRBD2 (5 bases). In germline, CDR1 is SGHTA, CDR2 FQGNSA. The ends were cut back, 1 base at V and 0 bases at J, with 10 bases in the middle. The length of the CDR3 is 15 residues. Complete variable domain (other parts from reference TRBV7-2 and TRBJ2-7): GAGVSQSPSNKVTEKGKDVELRCDPISGHTALYWYRQSLGQGLEFLIYFQGNSAPDKSGLPSDRFSAERTGGSVSTLTIQRTQQEDSAVYLCASSLGAAGSYEQYFGPGTRLTVT.